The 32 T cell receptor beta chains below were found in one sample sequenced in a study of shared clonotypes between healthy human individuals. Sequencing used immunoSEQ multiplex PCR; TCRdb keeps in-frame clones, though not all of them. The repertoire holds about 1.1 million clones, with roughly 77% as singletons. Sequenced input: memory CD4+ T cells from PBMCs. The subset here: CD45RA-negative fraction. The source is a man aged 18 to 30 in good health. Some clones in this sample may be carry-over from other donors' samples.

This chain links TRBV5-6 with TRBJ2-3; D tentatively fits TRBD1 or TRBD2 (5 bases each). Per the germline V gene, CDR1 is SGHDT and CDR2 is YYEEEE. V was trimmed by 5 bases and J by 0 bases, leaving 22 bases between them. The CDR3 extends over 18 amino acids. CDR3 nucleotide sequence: TGTGCCAGCAGGCTCCGGGACCGCGGATTTCTTAGCACAGATACGCAGTATTTT. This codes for CASRLRDRGFLSTDTQYF.

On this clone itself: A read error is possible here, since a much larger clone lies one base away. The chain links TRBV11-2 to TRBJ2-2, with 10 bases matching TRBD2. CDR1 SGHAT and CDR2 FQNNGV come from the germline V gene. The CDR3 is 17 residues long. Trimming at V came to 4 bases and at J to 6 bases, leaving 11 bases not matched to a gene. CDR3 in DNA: TGTGCCAGCAGCTATGGACTAGCGGTCGCCGGAGCCGGGGAGCTGTTTTTT. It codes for CASSYGLAVAGAGELFF. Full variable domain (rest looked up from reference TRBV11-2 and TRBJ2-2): EAGVAQSPRYKIIEKRQSVAFWCNPISGHATLYWYQQILGQGPKLLIQFQNNGVVDDSQLPKDRFSAERLKGVDSTLKIQPAKLEDSAVYLCASSYGLAVAGAGELFFGEGSRLTVL.

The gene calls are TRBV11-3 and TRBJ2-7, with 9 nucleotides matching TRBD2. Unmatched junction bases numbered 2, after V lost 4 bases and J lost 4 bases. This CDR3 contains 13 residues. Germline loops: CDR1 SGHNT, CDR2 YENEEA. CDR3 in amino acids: CASSSSGIYEQYF. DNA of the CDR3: TGTGCCAGCAGCTCTAGCGGGATTTACGAGCAGTACTTC.

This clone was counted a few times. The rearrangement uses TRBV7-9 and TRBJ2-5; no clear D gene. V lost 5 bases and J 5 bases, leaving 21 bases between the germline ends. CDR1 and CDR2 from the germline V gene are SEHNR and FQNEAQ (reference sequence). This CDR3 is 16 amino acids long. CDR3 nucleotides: TGTGCCAGCAGCCCGATGAGACTCTTCCCTGGGGAGACCCAGTACTTC. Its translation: CASSPMRLFPGETQYF.

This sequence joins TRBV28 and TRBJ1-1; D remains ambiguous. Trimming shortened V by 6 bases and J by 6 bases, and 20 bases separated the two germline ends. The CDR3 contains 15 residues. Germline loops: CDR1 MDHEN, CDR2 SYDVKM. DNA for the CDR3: TGTGCCAGCAGCCCAATCCCGGTGGGGAGAGCTGAAGCTTTCTTT. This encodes CASSPIPVGRAEAFF.

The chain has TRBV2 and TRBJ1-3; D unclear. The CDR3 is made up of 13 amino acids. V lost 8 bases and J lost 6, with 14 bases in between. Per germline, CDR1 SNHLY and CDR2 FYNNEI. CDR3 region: CASCVGFANTIYF. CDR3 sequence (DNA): TGTGCCAGCTGCGTAGGGTTTGCAAACACCATATATTTT.

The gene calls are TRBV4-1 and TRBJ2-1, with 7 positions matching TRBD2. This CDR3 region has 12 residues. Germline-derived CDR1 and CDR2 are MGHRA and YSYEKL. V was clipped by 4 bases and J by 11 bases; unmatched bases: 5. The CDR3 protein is CASSPSGGQQFF. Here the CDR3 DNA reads TGCGCCAGCAGCCCTTCGGGAGGACAGCAGTTCTTC.

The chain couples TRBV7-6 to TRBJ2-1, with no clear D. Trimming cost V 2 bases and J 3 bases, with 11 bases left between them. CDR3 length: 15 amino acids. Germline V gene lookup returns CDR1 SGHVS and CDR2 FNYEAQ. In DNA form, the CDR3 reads TGTGCCAGCAGCTTATCCCATGCCTTCTACAATGAGCAGTTCTTC. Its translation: CASSLSHAFYNEQFF.

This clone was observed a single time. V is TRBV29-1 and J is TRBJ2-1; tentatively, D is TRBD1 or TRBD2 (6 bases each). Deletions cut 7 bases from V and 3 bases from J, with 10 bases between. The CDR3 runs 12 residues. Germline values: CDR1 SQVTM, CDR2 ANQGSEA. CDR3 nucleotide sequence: TGCAGCGCGGGGGCAATCTACAATGAGCAGTTCTTC. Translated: CSAGAIYNEQFF.

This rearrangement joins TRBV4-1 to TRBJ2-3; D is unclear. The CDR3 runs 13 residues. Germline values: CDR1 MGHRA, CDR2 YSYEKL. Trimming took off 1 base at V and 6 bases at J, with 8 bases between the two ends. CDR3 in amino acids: CASSQGLPDTQYF. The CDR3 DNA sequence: TGCGCCAGCAGCCAAGGTCTCCCCGATACGCAGTATTTT.

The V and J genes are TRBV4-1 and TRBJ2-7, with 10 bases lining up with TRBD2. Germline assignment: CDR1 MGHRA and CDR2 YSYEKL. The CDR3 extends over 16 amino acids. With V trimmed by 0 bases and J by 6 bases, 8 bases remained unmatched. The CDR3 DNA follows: TGCGCCAGCAGCCAAGATCAAGCGGGAGGGCCCCGCGAGCAGTACTTC. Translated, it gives CASSQDQAGGPREQYF.

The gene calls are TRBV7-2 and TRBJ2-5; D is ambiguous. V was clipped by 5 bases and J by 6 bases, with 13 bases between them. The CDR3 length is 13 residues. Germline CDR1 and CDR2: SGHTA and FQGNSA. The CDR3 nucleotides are TGTGCCAGCAGCGCAGACGGATGGAAGACCCAGTACTTC. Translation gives CASSADGWKTQYF. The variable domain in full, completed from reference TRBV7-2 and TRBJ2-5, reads GAGVSQSPSNKVTEKGKDVELRCDPISGHTALYWYRQSLGQGLEFLIYFQGNSAPDKSGLPSDRFSAERTGGSVSTLTIQRTQQEDSAVYLCASSADGWKTQYFGPGTRLLVL.

CDR3 amino acids: CAWSVPPGAEKLFF. The CDR3 nucleotides read TGTGCCTGGAGTGTACCCCCGGGGGCCGAAAAACTGTTTTTT. This chain connects TRBV30 to TRBJ1-4, with a tentative D call TRBD1 (6 bases). With 0 bases removed from V and 8 bases from J, the gap between germline ends came to 13 bases. The CDR3 contains 14 residues. CDR1 and CDR2 from the germline V gene are GTSNPN and SVGIG (reference sequence).

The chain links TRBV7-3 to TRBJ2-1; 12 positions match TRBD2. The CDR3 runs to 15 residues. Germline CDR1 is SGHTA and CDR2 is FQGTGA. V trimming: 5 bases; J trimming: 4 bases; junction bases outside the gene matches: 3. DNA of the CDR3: TGTGCCAGCAGCCTGACTAGCGGGGGTTACAATGAGCAGTTCTTC. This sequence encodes CASSLTSGGYNEQFF.

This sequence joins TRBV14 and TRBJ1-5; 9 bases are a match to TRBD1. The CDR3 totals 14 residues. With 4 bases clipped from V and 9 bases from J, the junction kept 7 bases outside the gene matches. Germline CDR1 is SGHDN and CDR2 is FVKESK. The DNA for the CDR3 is TGTGCCAGCAGCCCATTGGGACAGGGAACGCCCCAGCATTTT. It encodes CASSPLGQGTPQHF.

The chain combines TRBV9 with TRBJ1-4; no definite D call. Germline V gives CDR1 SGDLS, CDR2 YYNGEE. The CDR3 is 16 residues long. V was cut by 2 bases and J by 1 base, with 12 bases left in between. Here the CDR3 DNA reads TGTGCCAGCAGCGTTTTGTCAGGCCAAACTAATGAAAAACTGTTTTTT. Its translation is CASSVLSGQTNEKLFF.

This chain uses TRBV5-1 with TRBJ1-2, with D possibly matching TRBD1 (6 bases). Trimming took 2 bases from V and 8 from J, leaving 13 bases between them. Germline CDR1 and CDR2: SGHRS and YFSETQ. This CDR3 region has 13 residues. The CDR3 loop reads CASSLQGGEGYTF. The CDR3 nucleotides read TGCGCCAGCAGCTTACAGGGTGGGGAAGGCTACACCTTC.

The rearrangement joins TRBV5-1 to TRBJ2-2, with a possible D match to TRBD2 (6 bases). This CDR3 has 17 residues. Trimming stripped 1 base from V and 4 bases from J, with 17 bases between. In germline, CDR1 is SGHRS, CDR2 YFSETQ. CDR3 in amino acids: CASSLLIGSGGTGELFF. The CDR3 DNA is TGCGCCAGCAGCTTGCTAATCGGGAGCGGCGGCACCGGGGAGCTGTTTTTT.

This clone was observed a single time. The CDR3 nucleotides read TGTGCCAGCAGTTACTCGGGATTCCAAGAGACCCAGTACTTC. This codes for CASSYSGFQETQYF. The chain links TRBV6-5 to TRBJ2-5; D ambiguous. This CDR3 has 14 amino acids. V lost 0 bases to trimming and J lost 1 base, with 6 bases between them. Germline CDR1 reads MNHEY; CDR2 reads SVGAGI.

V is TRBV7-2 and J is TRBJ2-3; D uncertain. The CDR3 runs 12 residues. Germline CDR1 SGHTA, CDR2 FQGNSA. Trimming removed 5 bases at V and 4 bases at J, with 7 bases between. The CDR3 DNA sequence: TGTGCCAGCAGCCCGCCTCCAGATACGCAGTATTTT. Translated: CASSPPPDTQYF.

Here the CDR3 DNA reads TGTGCCTGGAGGTTTGGGACCGGGACGTCTTCCACCATATATTTT. This gives the protein CAWRFGTGTSSTIYF. J is TRBJ1-3 and V is TRBV30; D is possibly TRBD1 (5 bases). Germline CDR1 GTSNPN, CDR2 SVGIG (reference sequence). This CDR3 has 15 amino acids. V lost 3 bases and J 9 bases, leaving 21 bases between the germline ends.

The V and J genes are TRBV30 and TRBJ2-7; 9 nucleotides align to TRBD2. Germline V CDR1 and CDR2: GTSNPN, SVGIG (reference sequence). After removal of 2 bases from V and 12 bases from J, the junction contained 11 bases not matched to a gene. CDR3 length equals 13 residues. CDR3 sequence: CAWSYSGRRELYF. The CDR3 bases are TGTGCCTGGAGTTACAGCGGGAGGAGAGAATTGTACTTC.

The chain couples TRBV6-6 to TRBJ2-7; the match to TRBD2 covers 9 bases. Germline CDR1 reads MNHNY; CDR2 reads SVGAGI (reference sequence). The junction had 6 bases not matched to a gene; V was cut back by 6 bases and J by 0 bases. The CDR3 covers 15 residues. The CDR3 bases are TGTGCCAGCAGGTTTGGTAGCGGGAGCTCCTACGAGCAGTACTTC. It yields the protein CASRFGSGSSYEQYF.

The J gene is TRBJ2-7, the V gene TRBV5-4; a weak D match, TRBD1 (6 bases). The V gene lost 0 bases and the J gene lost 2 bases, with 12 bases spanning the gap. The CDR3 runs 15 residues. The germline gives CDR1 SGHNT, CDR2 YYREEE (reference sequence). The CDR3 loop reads CASSLEVGHPYEQYF. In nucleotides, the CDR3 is TGTGCCAGCAGCTTGGAGGTGGGACATCCCTACGAGCAGTACTTC.

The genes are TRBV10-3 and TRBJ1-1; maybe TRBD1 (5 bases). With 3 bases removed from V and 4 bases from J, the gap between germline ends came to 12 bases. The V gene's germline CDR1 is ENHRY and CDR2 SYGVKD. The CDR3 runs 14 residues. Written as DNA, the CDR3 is TGTGCCATCAGTGATTTCATGGGGGGCACTGAAGCTTTCTTT. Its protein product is CAISDFMGGTEAFF.

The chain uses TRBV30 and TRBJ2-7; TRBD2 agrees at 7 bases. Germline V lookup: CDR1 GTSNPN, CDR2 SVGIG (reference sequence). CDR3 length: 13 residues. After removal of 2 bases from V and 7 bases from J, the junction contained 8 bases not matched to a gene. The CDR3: CAWSSGAFREQYF. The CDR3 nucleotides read TGTGCCTGGAGTAGCGGGGCCTTTAGGGAGCAGTACTTC.

CDR3 region: CASSPSRGGGYTF. CDR3 nucleotides: TGTGCCAGCAGCCCATCGAGGGGGGGTGGCTACACCTTC. This chain connects TRBV7-8 to TRBJ1-2, with D perhaps TRBD1 (6 bases). CDR1 SGHVS and CDR2 FQNEAQ come from the germline V gene. This CDR3 spans 13 amino acids. V was trimmed by 5 bases and J by 7 bases, leaving 14 bases between them.

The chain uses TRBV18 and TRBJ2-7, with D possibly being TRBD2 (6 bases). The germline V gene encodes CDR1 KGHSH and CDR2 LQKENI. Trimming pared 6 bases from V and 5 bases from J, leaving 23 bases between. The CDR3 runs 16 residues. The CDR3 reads CASSPTGPGGGDEQYF. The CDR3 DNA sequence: TGTGCCAGCTCGCCAACGGGCCCCGGGGGTGGAGACGAGCAGTACTTC.

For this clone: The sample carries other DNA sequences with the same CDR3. Here the CDR3 DNA reads TGCAGCGTTGGGGTAGATACGCAGTATTTT. Its protein is CSVGVDTQYF. The V gene is TRBV29-1, the J gene TRBJ2-3; D remains unclear. The germline V gene encodes CDR1 SQVTM and CDR2 ANQGSEA. V was trimmed by 4 bases and J by 5 bases, leaving 4 bases between them. The CDR3 has 10 residues.

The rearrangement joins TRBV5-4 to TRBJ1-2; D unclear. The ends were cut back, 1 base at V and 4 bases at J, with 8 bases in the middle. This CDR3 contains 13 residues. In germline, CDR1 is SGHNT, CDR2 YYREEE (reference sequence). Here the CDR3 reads CASSLLSAYGYTF. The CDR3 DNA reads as TGTGCCAGCAGCTTGCTATCGGCCTATGGCTACACCTTC.

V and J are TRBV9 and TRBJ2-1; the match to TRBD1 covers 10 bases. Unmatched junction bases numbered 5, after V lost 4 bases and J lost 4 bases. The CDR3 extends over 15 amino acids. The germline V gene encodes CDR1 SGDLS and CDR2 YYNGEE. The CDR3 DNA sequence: TGTGCCAGCAGCACCAGGACAGGGGGGTACAATGAGCAGTTCTTC. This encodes CASSTRTGGYNEQFF.

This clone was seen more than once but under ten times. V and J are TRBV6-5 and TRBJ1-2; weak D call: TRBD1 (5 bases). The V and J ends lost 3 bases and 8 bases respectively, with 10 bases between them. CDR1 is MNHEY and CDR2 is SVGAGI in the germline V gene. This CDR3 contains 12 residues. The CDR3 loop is CASSYSGHGYTF. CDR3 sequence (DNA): TGTGCCAGCAGTTATTCAGGGCACGGCTACACCTTC.